A single sample is the source of the 6 T cell receptor beta chains below, sequenced in a study of blood T cell repertoires in COVID-19. The protocol was immunoSEQ multiplex PCR, while the TCRdb copy is restricted to in-frame clones and leaves out a portion. The data hold 45,000 to 55,000 clones, with about 83% observed a single time. Source material: peripheral blood. These TCRs come from a human donor in a cohort sampled during active COVID-19.

This clone was seen a single time. The CDR3: CASSPGGWGYTF. In DNA form, the CDR3 reads TGTGCCAGCAGTCCAGGGGGGTGGGGCTACACCTTC. The genes are TRBV27 and TRBJ1-2; 7 bases line up with TRBD1. From germline, CDR1 is MNHEY and CDR2 SMNVEV (reference sequence). V lost 5 bases to trimming and J lost 8 bases; unmatched junction nucleotides: 5. The CDR3 spans 12 residues.

Regarding this clone: Other DNA sequences within the sample encode an identical CDR3. The chain links TRBV18 to TRBJ2-1; 7 nucleotides line up with TRBD2. The CDR3 runs to 15 residues. Germline lookup yields CDR1 KGHSH and CDR2 LQKENI. Germline trimming cut 3 bases from V and 7 bases from J; bases unmatched to any gene: 9. CDR3 protein: CASSPPGGGGNEQFF. The DNA of the CDR3 is TGTGCCAGCTCACCGCCCGGCGGGGGTGGAAATGAGCAGTTCTTC. The full variable domain, its missing parts supplied by reference TRBV18 and TRBJ2-1, is NAGVMQNPRHLVRRRGQEARLRCSPMKGHSHVYWYRQLPEEGLKFMVYLQKENIIDESGMPKERFSAEFPKEGPSILRIQQVVRGDSAAYFCASSPPGGGGNEQFFGPGTRLTVL.

This chain links TRBV5-6 with TRBJ1-2; a weak D match, TRBD1 (5 bases). The CDR3 extends over 14 amino acids. CDR1 and CDR2 (germline): SGHDT, YYEEEE. V lost 2 bases, J lost 2 bases, and 10 bases lay in between. CDR3 residues: CASSFGGKNYGYTF. In DNA form, the CDR3 reads TGTGCCAGCAGCTTCGGGGGGAAAAACTATGGCTACACCTTC.

J is TRBJ2-2 and V is TRBV6-4, with D tentatively TRBD1 (5 bases). CDR3 size: 13 residues. From germline, CDR1 is MRHNA and CDR2 SNTAGT. Trimming pared 4 bases from V and 5 bases from J, leaving 8 bases between. The CDR3 DNA reads as TGTGCCAGCAGTGGTCAGGGAACCGGGGAGCTGTTTTTT. This codes for CASSGQGTGELFF.

In its sample, this clone was seen a few times. The chain employs TRBV5-5 and TRBJ2-5; the D gene is possibly TRBD1 (5 bases). Between the trimmed V and J ends, which lost 8 bases and 2 bases, there was a span of 13 bases. CDR3 length: 13 residues. Germline CDR1 reads SGHKS; CDR2 reads YYEKEE (reference sequence). The CDR3 bases are TGTGCCAGTCAAAAGACAGTACAAGAGACCCAGTACTTC. Translated, it gives CASQKTVQETQYF.

The V call is TRBV5-1, the J call TRBJ1-6, with D possibly matching TRBD1 (6 bases). The length of the CDR3 is 14 residues. Germline CDR1 SGHRS, CDR2 YFSETQ. V was cut by 3 bases and J by 11 bases, with 15 bases left in between. The CDR3 protein is CASSSTGTIAPLHF. DNA of the CDR3: TGCGCCAGCAGCTCGACCGGGACAATCGCACCCCTCCACTTT. Full variable domain (outside the CDR3, taken from reference TRBV5-1 and TRBJ1-6): KAGVTQTPRYLIKTRGQQVTLSCSPISGHRSVSWYQQTPGQGLQFLFEYFSETQRNKGNFPGRFSGRQFSNSRSEMNVSTLELGDSALYLCASSSTGTIAPLHFGNGTRLTVT.